This T cell receptor beta chain is drawn from a study of shared clonotypes between healthy human individuals. This CDR3 comprises 17 residues. V lost 1 base, J lost 7 bases, and 12 bases stayed unmatched. The V gene's germline CDR1 is SGHTA and CDR2 FQGNSA. Genomic DNA from each subset was divided evenly over several immunoSEQ plates. Clones were read by immunoSEQ multiplex PCR, and TCRdb kept only the in-frame ones, dropping some. The sample has approximately 110,000 clones; about 70% are singletons. As concerns this clone: Its antigen is not identified.

Whole-study results and caveats: Depth of sequencing was expected to influence donor clonotype sharing.

This TCR derives from a woman aged 30 to 39 in good health. Sequenced material: memory CD8+ T cells sorted from blood. Subset meaning: CD45RO+ cells pooled with CCR7-negative TemRA cells. The V call is TRBV7-2, the J call TRBJ2-7; TRBD2 matches 11 bases. The CDR3 region is CASSLDIILAGAVEQYF. CDR3 sequence (DNA): TGTGCCAGCAGCTTAGATATTATACTAGCGGGAGCGGTAGAGCAGTACTTC.